This T cell receptor (beta chain) was profiled in a study of T cell responses to AZD1222 COVID-19 vaccine. As concerns this clone: Its antigen remains unknown.

Trimming at V came to 1 base and at J to 1 base, leaving 6 bases not matched to a gene. This CDR3 has 17 amino acids. From germline, CDR1 is SGHVS and CDR2 FNYEAQ. Profiling relied on immunoSEQ multiplex PCR, and the TCRdb table lists in-frame clones only, not all of them. Of 120,000 to 150,000 clones in the sample, less than 95% were seen once. Regarding the study as a whole: Donors skewed white British and female; clonal diversity was possibly underestimated. A rise in Spike-specific TCR breadth and depth followed two AZD1222 doses. Baseline serostatus was positive in only a handful of AZD1222 recipients. The repertoires were collected only after the peak T cell response.

The gene calls are TRBV7-6 and TRBJ2-5, with 10 positions matching TRBD1. Sequencing was performed on peripheral blood, taken 28 days after the second dose of the MenACWY control vaccine. The source of this sequence is an adult who received the MenACWY meningococcal vaccine as a control. CDR3 DNA sequence: TGTGCCAGCAGCTTAGGATTAGGGACAGGGGCCCAAGAGACCCAGTACTTC. Amino acids: CASSLGLGTGAQETQYF. The whole variable domain, remainder taken from reference TRBV7-6 and TRBJ2-5, is GAGVSQSPRYKVTKRGQDVALRCDPISGHVSLYWYRQALGQGPEFLTYFNYEAQQDKSGLPNDRFSAERPEGSISTLTIQRTEQRDSAMYRCASSLGLGTGAQETQYFGPGTRLLVL.